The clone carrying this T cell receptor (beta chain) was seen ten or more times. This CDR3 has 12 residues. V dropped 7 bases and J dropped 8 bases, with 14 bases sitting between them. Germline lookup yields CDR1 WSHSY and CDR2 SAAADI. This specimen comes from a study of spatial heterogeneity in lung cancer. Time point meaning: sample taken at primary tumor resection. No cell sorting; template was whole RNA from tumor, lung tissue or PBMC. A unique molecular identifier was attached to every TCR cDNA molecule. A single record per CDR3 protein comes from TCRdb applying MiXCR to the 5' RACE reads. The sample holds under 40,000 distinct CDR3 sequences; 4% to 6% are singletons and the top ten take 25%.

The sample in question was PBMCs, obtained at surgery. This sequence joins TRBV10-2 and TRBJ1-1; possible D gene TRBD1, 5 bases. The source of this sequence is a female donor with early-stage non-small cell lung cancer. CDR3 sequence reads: CASTGGAEEAFF. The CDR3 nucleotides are TGCGCCAGCACGGGTGGGGCAGAAGAAGCTTTCTTT.